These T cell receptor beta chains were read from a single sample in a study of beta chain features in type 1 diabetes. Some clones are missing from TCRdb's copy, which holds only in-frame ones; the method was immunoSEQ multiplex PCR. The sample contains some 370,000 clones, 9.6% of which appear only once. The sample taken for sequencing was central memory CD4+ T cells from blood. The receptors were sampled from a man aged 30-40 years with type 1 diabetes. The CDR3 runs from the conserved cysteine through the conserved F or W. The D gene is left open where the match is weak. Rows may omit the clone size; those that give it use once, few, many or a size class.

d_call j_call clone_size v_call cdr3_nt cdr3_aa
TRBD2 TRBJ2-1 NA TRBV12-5 TGTGCTAGTAGCCGCCCGGGACTAGGTGGGTATGAGCAGTTCTTC CASSRPGLGGYEQFF
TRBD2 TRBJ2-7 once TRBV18 TGTGCCAGCTCACCACCGACTAGCGGATGCGAGCAGTACTTC CASSPPTSGCEQYF
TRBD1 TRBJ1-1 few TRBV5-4 TGTGCCAGCAGCTCGCTCGACAGGGTGATAGAGGCTTTCTTT CASSSLDRVIEAFF
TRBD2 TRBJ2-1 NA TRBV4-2 TGTGCCAGCAGCCAAGGGGCGGGAGTACCCTACAATGAGCAGTTCTTC CASSQGAGVPYNEQFF
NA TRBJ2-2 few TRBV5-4 TGTGCCAGCAGTTCCTACGGGGAGCTGTTTTTT CASSSYGELFF
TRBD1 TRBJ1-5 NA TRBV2 TGTGCCAGCAGTCAGGACAGGGAATATGGCAATCAGCCCCAGCATTTT CASSQDREYGNQPQHF
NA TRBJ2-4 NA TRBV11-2 TGTGCCAGCAGGCCCCGGGGGGCTGACATTCAGTACTTC CASRPRGADIQYF
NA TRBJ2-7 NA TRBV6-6 TGTGCCACCTCGATCGACTACGAGCAGTACTTC CATSIDYEQYF
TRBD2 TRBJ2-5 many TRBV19 TGTGCCAGTAGTAGCCGACTAGCGGGATACTACCAAGAGACCCAGTACTTC CASSSRLAGYYQETQYF
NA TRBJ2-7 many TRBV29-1 TGCAGCGTTGACTTCAGCGGTTCCGAGCAGTACTTC CSVDFSGSEQYF
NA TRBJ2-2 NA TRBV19 TGTGCCAGTACCTCACCGGGCAGAAACACCGGGGAGCTGTTTTTT CASTSPGRNTGELFF
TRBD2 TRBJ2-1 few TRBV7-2 TGTGCCAGCAGCCAAGGCGGGGGGTCCTACAATGAGCAGTTCTTC CASSQGGGSYNEQFF
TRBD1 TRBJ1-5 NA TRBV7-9 TGTGCCAGCAGCTTAGGCGGGACAGGGGCTGAGCCCCAGCATTTT CASSLGGTGAEPQHF
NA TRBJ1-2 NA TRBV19 TGTGCCAGTAGGGTCGGGGTAGGTGGCTACACCTTC CASRVGVGGYTF
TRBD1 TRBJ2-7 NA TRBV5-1 TGCGCCAGCAGCGGAACGGACAGGGGGCCAATATACGAGCAGTACTTC CASSGTDRGPIYEQYF
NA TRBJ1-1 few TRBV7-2 TGTGCCAGCACCCCTAGAGCGGGTTACACTGAAGCTTTCTTT CASTPRAGYTEAFF
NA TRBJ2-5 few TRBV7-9 TGCGCCAGCAGCTTGGGTACGGGTCAGGGGACCCAGTACTTC CASSLGTGQGTQYF
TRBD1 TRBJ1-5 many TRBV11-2 TGTGCCAGCAGCTCCGGCGGGGGGACAGGGCTCAATCAGCCCCAGCATTTT CASSSGGGTGLNQPQHF
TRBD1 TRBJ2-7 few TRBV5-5 TGTGCCAGCAGCTTGGCAACAGGGGCCTACGAGCAGTACTTC CASSLATGAYEQYF
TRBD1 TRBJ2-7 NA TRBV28 TGTGCCAGCAGTAGGACAGGGCCCACCTACGAGCAGTACTTC CASSRTGPTYEQYF
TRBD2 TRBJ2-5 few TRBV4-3 TGCGCCAGCAGCCCACAGCGGGGTGGGGAGACCCAGTACTTC CASSPQRGGETQYF
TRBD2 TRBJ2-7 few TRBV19 TGTGCCAGTGCCCCTAGCGGGAGGGGGTACGAGCAGTACTTC CASAPSGRGYEQYF
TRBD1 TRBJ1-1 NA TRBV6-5 TGTGCCAGCAGCCGGGACAGGGGCGGGTCTGAAGCTTTCTTT CASSRDRGGSEAFF
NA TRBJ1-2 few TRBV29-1 TGCAGCGTTGAAGATACGTACGGAAGGGATGGCTACACCTTC CSVEDTYGRDGYTF
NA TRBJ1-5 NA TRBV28 TGTGCCAGCAGTTTTTCGGGGGCGGGTCAGCCCCAGCATTTT CASSFSGAGQPQHF
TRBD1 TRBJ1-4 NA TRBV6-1 TGTGCCAGCAGGACGGGACAGACAACTAATGAAAAACTGTTTTTT CASRTGQTTNEKLFF
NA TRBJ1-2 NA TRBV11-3 TGTGCCAGCAGCCCGTCAGAAGACTATGGCTACACCTTC CASSPSEDYGYTF
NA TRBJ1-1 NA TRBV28 TGTGCCAGCAAGCCCGCGGGGTGGGACACTGAAGCTTTCTTT CASKPAGWDTEAFF
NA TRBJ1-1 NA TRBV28 TGTGCCAGCAAAGTTTGGGGGGAGTCCAGGAACACTGAAGCTTTCTTT CASKVWGESRNTEAFF
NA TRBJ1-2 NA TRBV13 TGTGCCAGCAGCGGCCAGGGTACCGAATATGGCTACACCTTC CASSGQGTEYGYTF
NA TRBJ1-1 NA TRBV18 TGTGCCAGCTCACCACGAACGGACACCTACAACTTT CASSPRTDTYNF
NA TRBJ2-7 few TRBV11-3 TGTGCCAGCAGCTTAGCCCTGCTCGGCTCGGGGGAGCAGTACTTC CASSLALLGSGEQYF
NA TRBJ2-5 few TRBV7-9 TGTGCCAGCAGCTTACCCCCCAGGCTTGGGGAGACCCAGTACTTC CASSLPPRLGETQYF
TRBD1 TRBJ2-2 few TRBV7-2 TGTGCCAGCAGCTTCCGATCAACAGGGGCGGCCGGGGAGCTGTTTTTT CASSFRSTGAAGELFF
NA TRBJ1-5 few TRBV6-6 TGTGCCAGCAGTTACTCAGGGGGTGTTCAGCCCCAGCATTTT CASSYSGGVQPQHF
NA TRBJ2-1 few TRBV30 TGTGCCTGGAGTAGGTTCCCATCGGGTGAGCAGTTCTTC CAWSRFPSGEQFF
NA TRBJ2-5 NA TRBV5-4 TGTGCCAGCAGCCGCGGGACAGTGGTAGAGACCCAGTACTTC CASSRGTVVETQYF
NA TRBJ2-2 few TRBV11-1 TGTGCCAGCAGCCCGAGGTCGGGGGCCGGGGAGCTGTTTTTT CASSPRSGAGELFF
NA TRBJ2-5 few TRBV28 TGTGCCAGCAGCCCCAGGAGTATCGTGGAGACCCAGTACTTC CASSPRSIVETQYF